These T cell receptor beta chains were read from a single sample in a study of cytomegalovirus exposure and HLA in healthy donors. Sequencing was performed with immunoSEQ multiplex PCR; in TCRdb, only in-frame clones are kept and a portion is missing. Of approximately 190,000 clones listed, around 78% were seen once; the top ten hold 14%. The sequencing sample was made of PBMCs. The receptors shown here come from a woman in her 30s in good health and CMV-seropositive. CDR3s include the opening cysteine and the closing phenylalanine or tryptophan. Each record gives: clone size, V gene, D gene, J gene, CDR3 DNA, CDR3 protein. A D gene is named only where the DNA matches it firmly. Only part of the rows carry a size: once, few, many, or a class if the clone is expanded.

abundance: once
v_gene: TRBV7-9
d_gene: TRBD2
j_gene: TRBJ2-5
CDR3nt: TGTGCCAGCCGGACTAGCGGGGTTCAAGAGACCCAGTACTTC
CDR3aa: CASRTSGVQETQYF

abundance: .
v_gene: TRBV5-4
d_gene: .
j_gene: TRBJ1-1
CDR3nt: TGTGCCAGCAGCTTGGCCCCAGGGTTAAACACTGAAGCTTTCTTT
CDR3aa: CASSLAPGLNTEAFF

abundance: .
v_gene: TRBV6-1
d_gene: .
j_gene: TRBJ1-1
CDR3nt: TGTGCCAGCAGTGGAATATCAGGGACTGAAGCTTTCTTT
CDR3aa: CASSGISGTEAFF

abundance: .
v_gene: TRBV4-3
d_gene: TRBD2
j_gene: TRBJ2-7
CDR3nt: TGCGCCAGCAGCCAAGGAATAGCGGGAGGCTACGAGCAGTACTTC
CDR3aa: CASSQGIAGGYEQYF

abundance: .
v_gene: TRBV6-6
d_gene: TRBD1
j_gene: TRBJ1-2
CDR3nt: TGTGCCAGCTCAGGACAGGGGGCGATGAATTCCTATGGCTACACCTTC
CDR3aa: CASSGQGAMNSYGYTF

abundance: .
v_gene: TRBV7-2
d_gene: TRBD2
j_gene: TRBJ2-7
CDR3nt: TGTGCCAGCAGCTTAGGGGTACTAGCGGGAGTCGAGCAGTACTTC
CDR3aa: CASSLGVLAGVEQYF

abundance: .
v_gene: TRBV7-3
d_gene: .
j_gene: TRBJ2-5
CDR3nt: TGTGCCAGCAGCTTCGGGGATCAAGAGACCCAGTACTTC
CDR3aa: CASSFGDQETQYF

abundance: .
v_gene: TRBV28
d_gene: .
j_gene: TRBJ2-7
CDR3nt: TGTGCCAGCAGTAACTCCGGGGTAATTCGGGACGAGCAGTACTTC
CDR3aa: CASSNSGVIRDEQYF

abundance: .
v_gene: TRBV5-1
d_gene: .
j_gene: TRBJ1-6
CDR3nt: TGCGCCAGCACGGCCCAGGGCAGCTCCTATAATTCACCCCTCCACTTT
CDR3aa: CASTAQGSSYNSPLHF

abundance: .
v_gene: TRBV9
d_gene: TRBD2
j_gene: TRBJ2-2
CDR3nt: TGTGCCAGCAGCGGAGCGGGGTGGGCCGGGGAGCTGTTTTTT
CDR3aa: CASSGAGWAGELFF

abundance: .
v_gene: TRBV7-3
d_gene: TRBD2
j_gene: TRBJ2-2
CDR3nt: TGTGCCAGCAGCTTAAATGGAGCGGGGGCCAGTACCGGGGAGCTGTTTTTT
CDR3aa: CASSLNGAGASTGELFF

abundance: once
v_gene: TRBV4-2
d_gene: TRBD2
j_gene: TRBJ2-7
CDR3nt: TGTGCCAGCAGCCAAGTAGCGGGGACCTACGGGCAGTACTTC
CDR3aa: CASSQVAGTYGQYF

abundance: .
v_gene: TRBV4-2
d_gene: .
j_gene: TRBJ2-7
CDR3nt: TGTGCCAGCAGCCAAGAACAGGCACCCTCCTACGAGCAGTACTTC
CDR3aa: CASSQEQAPSYEQYF

abundance: .
v_gene: TRBV18
d_gene: TRBD1
j_gene: TRBJ1-1
CDR3nt: TGTGCCAGCTCACCAGGTTGGGACAGGCTAAACACTGAAGCTTTCTTT
CDR3aa: CASSPGWDRLNTEAFF

abundance: .
v_gene: TRBV4-3
d_gene: TRBD2
j_gene: TRBJ2-5
CDR3nt: TGCGCCAGCAGCCAACTAGCGGGAGGCGCAGAGACCCAGTACTTC
CDR3aa: CASSQLAGGAETQYF

abundance: .
v_gene: TRBV5-4
d_gene: TRBD2
j_gene: TRBJ2-1
CDR3nt: TGTGCCAGCAGCCTGGGACTAGACAATGAGCAGTTCTTC
CDR3aa: CASSLGLDNEQFF

abundance: .
v_gene: TRBV7-9
d_gene: TRBD1
j_gene: TRBJ1-1
CDR3nt: TGTTCCAGCAGCTCCCTCGACACGATAATGGACAGGGGCACTGAAGCTTTCTTT
CDR3aa: CSSSSLDTIMDRGTEAFF

abundance: .
v_gene: TRBV6-4
d_gene: TRBD1
j_gene: TRBJ2-3
CDR3nt: TGTGCCAGCAGTGACACCCCGGGACAGGGGACAGATACGCAGTATTTT
CDR3aa: CASSDTPGQGTDTQYF

abundance: .
v_gene: TRBV7-3
d_gene: .
j_gene: TRBJ2-1
CDR3nt: TGTGCCAGCAGCCTCCAGTGGAGCGTGTACAATGAGCAGTTCTTC
CDR3aa: CASSLQWSVYNEQFF

abundance: .
v_gene: TRBV5-1
d_gene: TRBD2
j_gene: TRBJ2-3
CDR3nt: TGCGCCAGCGGGACTAGCGGGAGCCCAGATACGCAGTATTTT
CDR3aa: CASGTSGSPDTQYF